This T cell receptor beta chain stems from a study of T cell changes during pregnancy in multiple sclerosis. The protocol was immunoSEQ multiplex PCR, while the TCRdb copy is restricted to in-frame clones and leaves out a portion. This sample has approximately 61,000 clones, with about nine tenths found just once. This sample comprised peripheral blood, obtained in the first trimester of pregnancy. This clonotype originated in a female donor in good health, enrolled as a control in a pregnancy study.

In DNA, the CDR3 is TGTGCCAGCAGCTTAGCGGAGGAAGCTTTCTTT. Translated: CASSLAEEAFF. The chain is built from TRBV7-9 and TRBJ1-1, with D hard to call. This CDR3 comprises 11 residues. The germline V gene has CDR1 SEHNR and CDR2 FQNEAQ (reference sequence). Trimming pared 0 bases from V and 8 bases from J, leaving 4 bases between.